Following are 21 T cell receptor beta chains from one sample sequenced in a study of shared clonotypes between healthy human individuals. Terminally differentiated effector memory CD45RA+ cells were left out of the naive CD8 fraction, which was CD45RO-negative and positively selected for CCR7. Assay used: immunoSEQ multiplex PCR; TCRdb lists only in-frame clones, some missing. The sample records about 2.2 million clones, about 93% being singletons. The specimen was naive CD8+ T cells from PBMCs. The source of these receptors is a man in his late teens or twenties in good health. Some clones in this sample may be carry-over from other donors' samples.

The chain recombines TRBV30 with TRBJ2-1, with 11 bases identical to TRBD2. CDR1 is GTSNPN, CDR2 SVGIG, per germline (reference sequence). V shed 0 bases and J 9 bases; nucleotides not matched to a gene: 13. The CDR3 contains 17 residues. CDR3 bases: TGTGCCTGGAGTGTAATCGTGGCTAGCGGGAGGAGTATTGAGCAGTTCTTC. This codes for CAWSVIVASGRSIEQFF.

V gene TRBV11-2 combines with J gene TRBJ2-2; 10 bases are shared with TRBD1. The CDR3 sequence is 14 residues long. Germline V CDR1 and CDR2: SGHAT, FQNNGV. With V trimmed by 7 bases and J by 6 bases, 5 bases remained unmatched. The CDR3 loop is CASTRDRGAGELFF. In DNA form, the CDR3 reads TGTGCCAGCACCCGGGACAGGGGTGCCGGGGAGCTGTTTTTT.

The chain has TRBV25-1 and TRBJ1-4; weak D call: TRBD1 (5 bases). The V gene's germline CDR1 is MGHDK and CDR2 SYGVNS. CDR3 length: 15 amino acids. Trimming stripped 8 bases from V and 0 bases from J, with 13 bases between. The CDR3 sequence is CASGPGRATNEKLFF. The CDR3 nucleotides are TGTGCCAGCGGACCGGGACGGGCAACTAATGAAAAACTGTTTTTT.

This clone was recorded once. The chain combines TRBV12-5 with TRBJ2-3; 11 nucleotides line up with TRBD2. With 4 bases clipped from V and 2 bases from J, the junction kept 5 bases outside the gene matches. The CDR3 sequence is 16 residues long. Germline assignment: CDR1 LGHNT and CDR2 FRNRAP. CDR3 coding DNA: TGTGCTAGTGGTTCCACTAGCGGGAGATTCACAGATACGCAGTATTTT. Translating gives CASGSTSGRFTDTQYF.

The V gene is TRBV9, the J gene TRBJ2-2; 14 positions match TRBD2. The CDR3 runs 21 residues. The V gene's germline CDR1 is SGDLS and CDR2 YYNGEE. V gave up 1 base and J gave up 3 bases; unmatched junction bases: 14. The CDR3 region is CASSVSIGLAGGTTDTGELFF. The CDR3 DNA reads TGTGCCAGCAGCGTATCCATCGGACTAGCGGGAGGTACGACGGACACCGGGGAGCTGTTTTTT. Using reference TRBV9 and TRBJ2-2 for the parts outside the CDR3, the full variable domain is DSGVTQTPKHLITATGQRVTLRCSPRSGDLSVYWYQQSLDQGLQFLIQYYNGEERAKGNILERFSAQQFPDLHSELNLSSLELGDSALYFCASSVSIGLAGGTTDTGELFFGEGSRLTVL.

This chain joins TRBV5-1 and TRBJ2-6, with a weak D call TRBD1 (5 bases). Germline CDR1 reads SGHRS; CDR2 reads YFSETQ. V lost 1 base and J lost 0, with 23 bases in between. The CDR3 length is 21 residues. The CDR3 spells CASSLPRQDKTDVSGANVLTF. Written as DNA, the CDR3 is TGCGCCAGCAGCTTGCCCAGGCAGGACAAAACCGACGTCTCTGGGGCCAACGTCCTGACTTTC.

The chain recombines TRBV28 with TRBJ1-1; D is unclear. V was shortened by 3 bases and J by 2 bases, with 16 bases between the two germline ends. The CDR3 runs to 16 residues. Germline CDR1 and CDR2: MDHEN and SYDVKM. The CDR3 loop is CASSFQGREFNTEAFF. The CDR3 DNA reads TGTGCCAGCAGTTTCCAAGGAAGGGAGTTTAACACTGAAGCTTTCTTT.

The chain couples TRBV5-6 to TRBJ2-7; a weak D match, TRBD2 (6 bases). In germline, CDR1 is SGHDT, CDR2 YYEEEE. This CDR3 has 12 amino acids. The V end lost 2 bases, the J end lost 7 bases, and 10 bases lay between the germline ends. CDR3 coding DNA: TGTGCCAGCAGCTTTGGAGGGGAAGAGCAGTACTTC. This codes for CASSFGGEEQYF.

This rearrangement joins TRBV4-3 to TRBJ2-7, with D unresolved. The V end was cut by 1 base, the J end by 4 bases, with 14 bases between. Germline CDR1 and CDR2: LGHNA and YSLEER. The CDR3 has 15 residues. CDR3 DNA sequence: TGCGCCAGCAGCCAAGGCGGTTCTGGCAGGTACGAGCAGTACTTC. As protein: CASSQGGSGRYEQYF.

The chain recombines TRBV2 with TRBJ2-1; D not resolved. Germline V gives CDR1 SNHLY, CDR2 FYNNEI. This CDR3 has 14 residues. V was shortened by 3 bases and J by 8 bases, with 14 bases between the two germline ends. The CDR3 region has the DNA TGTGCCAGCAGTGACTCGACGCTTGGGGATGAGCAGTTCTTC. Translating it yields CASSDSTLGDEQFF.

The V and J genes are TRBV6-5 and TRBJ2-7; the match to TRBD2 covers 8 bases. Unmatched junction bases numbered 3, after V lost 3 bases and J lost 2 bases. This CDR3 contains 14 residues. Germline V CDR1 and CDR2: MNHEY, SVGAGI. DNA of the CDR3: TGTGCCAGCAGTTATACTAGCGGAACCTACGAGCAGTACTTC. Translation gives CASSYTSGTYEQYF.

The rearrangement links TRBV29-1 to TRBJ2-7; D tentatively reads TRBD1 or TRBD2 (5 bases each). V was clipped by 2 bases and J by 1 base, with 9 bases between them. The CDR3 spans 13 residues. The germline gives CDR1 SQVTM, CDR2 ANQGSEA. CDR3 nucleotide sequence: TGCAGCGTTGAATGGGGGAGTTCCTACGAGCAGTACTTC. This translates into CSVEWGSSYEQYF.

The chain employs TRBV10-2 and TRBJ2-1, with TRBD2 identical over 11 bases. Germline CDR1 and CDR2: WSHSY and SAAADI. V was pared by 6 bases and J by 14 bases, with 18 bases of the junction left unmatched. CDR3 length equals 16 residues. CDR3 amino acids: CASSDSTSGSANLEFF. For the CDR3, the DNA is TGCGCCAGCAGCGACTCAACTAGCGGGAGCGCCAACTTGGAGTTCTTC.

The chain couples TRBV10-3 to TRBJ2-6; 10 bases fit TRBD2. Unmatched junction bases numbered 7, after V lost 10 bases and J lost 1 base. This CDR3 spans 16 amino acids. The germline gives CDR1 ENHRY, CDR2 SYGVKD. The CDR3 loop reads CARSGRAPSGANVLTF. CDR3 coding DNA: TGTGCCAGGAGCGGGAGGGCTCCTTCTGGGGCCAACGTCCTGACTTTC.

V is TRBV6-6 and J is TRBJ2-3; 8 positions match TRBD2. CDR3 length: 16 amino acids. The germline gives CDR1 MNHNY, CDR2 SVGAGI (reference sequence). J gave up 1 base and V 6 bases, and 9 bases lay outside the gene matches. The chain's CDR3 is CASSRKREPRTDTQYF. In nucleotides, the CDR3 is TGTGCCAGCAGCCGAAAGCGGGAGCCCCGCACAGATACGCAGTATTTT.

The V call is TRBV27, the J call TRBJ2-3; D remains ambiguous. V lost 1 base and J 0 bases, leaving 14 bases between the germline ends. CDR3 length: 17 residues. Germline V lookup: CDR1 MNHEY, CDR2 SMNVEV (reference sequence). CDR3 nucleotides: TGTGCCAGCAGTTTATTTAGCCGGCCCACTAGCACAGATACGCAGTATTTT. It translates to CASSLFSRPTSTDTQYF.

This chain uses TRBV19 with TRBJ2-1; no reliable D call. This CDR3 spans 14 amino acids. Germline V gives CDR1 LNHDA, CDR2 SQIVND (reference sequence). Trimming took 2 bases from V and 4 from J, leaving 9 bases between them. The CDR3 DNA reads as TGTGCCAGTAGTATAATCCCGGAGTACAATGAGCAGTTCTTC. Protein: CASSIIPEYNEQFF.

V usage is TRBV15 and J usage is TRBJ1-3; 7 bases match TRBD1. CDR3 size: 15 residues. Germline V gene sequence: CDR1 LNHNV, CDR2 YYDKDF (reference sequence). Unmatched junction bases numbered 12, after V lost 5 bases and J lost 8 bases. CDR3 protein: CATSPGGQLEDTIYF. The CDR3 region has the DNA TGTGCCACCAGCCCTGGGGGACAGCTTGAAGACACCATATATTTT.

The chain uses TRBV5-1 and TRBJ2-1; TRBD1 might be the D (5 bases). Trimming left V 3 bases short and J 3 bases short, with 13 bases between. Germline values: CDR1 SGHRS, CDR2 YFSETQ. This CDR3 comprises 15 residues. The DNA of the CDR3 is TGCGCCAGCAGCTCAGACAGTTCTGGCTACAATGAGCAGTTCTTC. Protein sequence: CASSSDSSGYNEQFF.

The CDR3 spells CASSQDRTGYYEQYF. CDR3 nucleotide sequence: TGCGCCAGCAGCCAAGATCGGACAGGCTACTACGAGCAGTACTTC. The chain joins TRBV4-3 to TRBJ2-7, with 7 nucleotides matching TRBD1. The J segment lost 3 bases and the V segment lost 0 bases, leaving 5 bases of the junction unmatched. The CDR3 totals 15 residues. CDR1 is LGHNA and CDR2 is YSLEER in the germline V gene.

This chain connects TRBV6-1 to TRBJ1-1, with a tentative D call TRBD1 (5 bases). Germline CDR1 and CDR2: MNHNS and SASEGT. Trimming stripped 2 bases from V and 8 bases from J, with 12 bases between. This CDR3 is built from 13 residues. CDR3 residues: CASSERGKIEAFF. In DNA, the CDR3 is TGTGCCAGCAGTGAAAGGGGTAAGATAGAAGCTTTCTTT.